Below, 26 T cell receptor beta chains from the same sample are listed, as sequenced in a study of identical twins. From the 5' RACE reads, TCRdb called clonotypes with MiXCR, one entry per CDR3 protein. This table holds approximately 500,000 distinct CDR3 sequences, more than 20% found once. These data were also filed under a second study, of T cells expressing NK-cell markers.

The sample comprised CD4+ T cells sorted from blood. The origin of the receptors is a woman between 18 and 29 years old in good health.

This clonotype occurred a few times. The V and J genes are TRBV15 and TRBJ2-7, with 12 bases lining up with TRBD2. Per the germline V gene, CDR1 is LNHNV and CDR2 is YYDKDF (reference sequence). CDR3 size: 16 residues. Trimming removed 0 bases from V and 4 bases from J; junction bases left unmatched: 4. This CDR3 reads CATSRDLGTSGYEQYF. CDR3 nucleotides: TGTGCCACCAGCAGAGATCTAGGGACTAGCGGGTACGAGCAGTACTTC.

In this sample, this clonotype turned up a few times. The chain has TRBV29-1 and TRBJ2-1; 7 positions match TRBD1. The junction had 5 bases not matched to a gene; V was cut back by 6 bases and J by 0 bases. The germline V gene has CDR1 SQVTM and CDR2 ANQGSEA. The CDR3 consists of 14 residues. CDR3 region: CSVRDSDSYNEQFF. CDR3 coding DNA: TGCAGCGTCCGGGACAGTGACTCCTACAATGAGCAGTTCTTC.

This clonotype was counted a few times. The chain uses TRBV5-1 and TRBJ2-2; D is tentatively TRBD1 or TRBD2 (7 bases each). CDR1 SGHRS and CDR2 YFSETQ come from the germline V gene. Deletions cut 4 bases from V and 2 bases from J, with 12 bases between. The CDR3 contains 15 residues. The DNA of the CDR3 is TGCGCCAGCAGCAAGCGGGACAGCAACACCGGGGAGCTGTTTTTT. The encoded protein is CASSKRDSNTGELFF. Looking up the rest from reference TRBV5-1 and TRBJ2-2 gives the full variable domain: KAGVTQTPRYLIKTRGQQVTLSCSPISGHRSVSWYQQTPGQGLQFLFEYFSETQRNKGNFPGRFSGRQFSNSRSEMNVSTLELGDSALYLCASSKRDSNTGELFFGEGSRLTVL.

The rearrangement joins TRBV20-1 to TRBJ2-7, with 14 positions matching TRBD2. The V segment lost 1 base and the J segment 3 bases; nucleotides outside the gene matches: 2. Looked up from germline, CDR1 is DFQATT and CDR2 is SNEGSKA (reference sequence). The CDR3 extends over 15 amino acids. The CDR3 DNA follows: TGCAGTGCTAGAGCCGGACTAGCGGGAGGCTACGAGCAGTACTTC. Its protein product is CSARAGLAGGYEQYF.

This clonotype was counted only a few times. The chain has TRBV4-1 and TRBJ2-7; TRBD2 agrees at 12 bases. Trimming at V came to 3 bases and at J to 0 bases, leaving 12 bases not matched to a gene. Germline V lookup: CDR1 MGHRA, CDR2 YSYEKL. CDR3 length: 19 residues. Written as DNA, the CDR3 is TGCGCCAGCAGCCATCCCGGGGCAGGACTAGCGGGGTTCTCCTACGAGCAGTACTTC. The encoded protein is CASSHPGAGLAGFSYEQYF.

V usage is TRBV20-1 and J usage is TRBJ2-1; 12 bases align to TRBD2. The CDR3 totals 14 residues. CDR1 is DFQATT, CDR2 SNEGSKA, per germline (reference sequence). V shed 3 bases and J 8 bases; nucleotides not matched to a gene: 5. This chain's CDR3 is CSARGLAGGYEQFF. CDR3 nucleotides: TGCAGTGCTAGGGGTCTAGCGGGAGGGTATGAGCAGTTCTTC.

This clonotype was seen only a few times. The rearrangement links TRBV12-3 or TRBV12-4 to TRBJ2-1; possibly TRBD2 for D (5 bases). The CDR3 spans 11 residues. Trimming took 1 base from V and 10 from J, leaving 5 bases between them. In DNA form, the CDR3 reads TGTGCCAGCAGTTTAGAGCGGGAGCAGTTCTTC. It encodes CASSLEREQFF.

The table lists this clonotype with a few counts. The chain is built from TRBV5-5 and TRBJ2-1, with D hard to call. This CDR3 has 14 amino acids. Germline V gives CDR1 SGHKS, CDR2 YYEKEE (reference sequence). V gave up 1 base and J gave up 0 bases, with 5 bases separating them. The CDR3 bases are TGTGCCAGCAGCTTGCAGGTCTCCTACAATGAGCAGTTCTTC. Its translation is CASSLQVSYNEQFF.

This clonotype appeared a few times. The V call is TRBV3-1, the J call TRBJ2-3; D perhaps matches TRBD1 (5 bases). Per the germline V gene, CDR1 is LGHDT and CDR2 is YNNKEL (reference sequence). V lost 2 bases, J lost 2 bases, and 14 bases lay in between. The CDR3 totals 16 residues. In DNA, the CDR3 is TGTGCCAGCAGCCAATTAGGGGTTACGGACACAGATACGCAGTATTTT. Protein product: CASSQLGVTDTDTQYF.

This clonotype has a count of ten or more. DNA for the CDR3: TGTGCCAGCAGCCAGGGCGGCTACGAGCAGTACTTC. It translates to CASSQGGYEQYF. The V and J genes are TRBV3-1 and TRBJ2-7; D gene unclear. This CDR3 region has 12 residues. Germline-derived CDR1 and CDR2 are LGHDT and YNNKEL (reference sequence). V was trimmed by 3 bases and J by 3 bases, leaving 6 bases between them.

The rearrangement joins TRBV21-1 to TRBJ2-7; no DNA check was done on the table's D call, TRBD1. TRBV21-1 is shown as a pseudogene. This CDR3 region has 15 residues. The CDR3 spells CASSLRDRGKYEQYF. CDR3 coding DNA: TGTGCCAGCAGCCTTCGGGACAGGGGGAAGTACGAGCAGTACTTC.

The chain recombines TRBV6-2 or TRBV6-3 with TRBJ2-1; 8 bases align to TRBD2. The CDR3 contains 15 residues. Trimming at V came to 7 bases and at J to 0 bases, leaving 5 bases not matched to a gene. Germline V gene lookup returns CDR1 MNHEY and CDR2 SVGEGT. This chain's CDR3 is CASIRSGSSYNEQFF. The CDR3 DNA sequence: TGTGCCAGCATCAGAAGCGGGAGCTCCTACAATGAGCAGTTCTTC.

Comment on this clonotype: The junction and the germline gene differ at one end; a read error may be behind it. The CDR3 DNA reads as TGCAGTGCTGGAGATAGCGGGGGGGCTAGGGATACGCAGTATTTT. Translated: CSAGDSGGARDTQYF. This chain uses TRBV20-1 with TRBJ2-3, with TRBD2 matching 11 bases. In germline, CDR1 is DFQATT, CDR2 SNEGSKA (reference sequence). The length of the CDR3 is 15 residues.

V and J are TRBV5-5 and TRBJ2-2; 10 bases agree with TRBD2. This CDR3 has 17 amino acids. Germline V gives CDR1 SGHKS, CDR2 YYEKEE (reference sequence). V gave up 0 bases and J gave up 5 bases; unmatched junction bases: 7. CDR3 amino acids: CASSLVLAGVRTGELFF. The CDR3 nucleotides are TGTGCCAGCAGCTTGGTTCTAGCGGGAGTTCGGACCGGGGAGCTGTTTTTT.

The chain employs TRBV20-1 and TRBJ2-1; 8 bases are shared with TRBD1. Losses at the gene ends were 3 bases for V and 4 bases for J; bases not matched to a gene: 11. This CDR3 region has 16 residues. The germline V gene encodes CDR1 DFQATT and CDR2 SNEGSKA (reference sequence). In DNA form, the CDR3 reads TGCAGTGCTAGTCTTCCAGGGGGCCGTCTATACAATGAGCAGTTCTTC. Translated: CSASLPGGRLYNEQFF.

This clonotype has just a few counts. The V gene is TRBV5-5, the J gene TRBJ2-3, with TRBD2 matching 12 bases. V shed 4 bases and J 2 bases; nucleotides not matched to a gene: 8. There are 17 residues in the CDR3. CDR1 SGHKS and CDR2 YYEKEE come from the germline V gene (reference sequence). The CDR3 sequence is CASSPQLAGGHTDTQYF. The CDR3 DNA sequence: TGTGCCAGCAGCCCCCAACTAGCGGGGGGACACACAGATACGCAGTATTTT.

This clonotype turned up a few times. This chain connects TRBV7-9 to TRBJ2-1, with 8 bases identical to TRBD2. The trim removed 3 bases at V and 10 bases at J, leaving 14 bases unmatched. Germline loops: CDR1 SEHNR, CDR2 FQNEAQ (reference sequence). CDR3 length equals 16 residues. CDR3 DNA sequence: TGTGCCAGCAGCTTGCGCAGGAGCGGGGGAAATGAGGAGCAGTTCTTC. As protein: CASSLRRSGGNEEQFF.

J is TRBJ2-3 and V is TRBV7-2; D not certain. V lost 1 base, J lost 1 base, and 9 bases lay in between. Per germline, CDR1 SGHTA and CDR2 FQGNSA. This CDR3 has 15 residues. The CDR3 nucleotides read TGTGCCAGCAGCTTAGAATGGCGGCGCACAGATACGCAGTATTTT. It is translated as CASSLEWRRTDTQYF.

This chain joins TRBV5-1 and TRBJ2-3, with a tentative D call TRBD1 (6 bases). Germline CDR1 and CDR2: SGHRS and YFSETQ. This CDR3 has 16 amino acids. Trimming pared 5 bases from V and 0 bases from J, leaving 16 bases between. The CDR3 DNA is TGCGCCAGCAGTACCGCCGGGACAAGAAGCACAGATACGCAGTATTTT. Encoded protein: CASSTAGTRSTDTQYF.

This rearrangement joins TRBV5-1 to TRBJ2-2; the match to TRBD2 covers 8 bases. V shed 0 bases and J 10 bases; nucleotides not matched to a gene: 11. The germline gives CDR1 SGHRS, CDR2 YFSETQ. CDR3 length equals 16 residues. CDR3 coding DNA: TGCGCCAGCAGCTTGGGGGCTAGCGGGCCCCAAGCGGAGCTGTTTTTT. It specifies CASSLGASGPQAELFF.

Only a few counts were recorded for this clonotype. The gene calls are TRBV5-1 and TRBJ2-5; the D gene is possibly TRBD2 (5 bases). V lost 4 bases and J lost 5, with 12 bases in between. Germline CDR1 reads SGHRS; CDR2 reads YFSETQ. The CDR3 contains 13 residues. CDR3 nucleotide sequence: TGCGCCAGCAGCAGGTCCCCGGGGGAGACCCAGTACTTC. This gives the protein CASSRSPGETQYF. Full variable domain (rest looked up from reference TRBV5-1 and TRBJ2-5): KAGVTQTPRYLIKTRGQQVTLSCSPISGHRSVSWYQQTPGQGLQFLFEYFSETQRNKGNFPGRFSGRQFSNSRSEMNVSTLELGDSALYLCASSRSPGETQYFGPGTRLLVL.

The table lists this clonotype with a few counts. The chain employs TRBV20-1 and TRBJ1-5; D is possibly TRBD1 (5 bases). Germline V lookup: CDR1 DFQATT, CDR2 SNEGSKA (reference sequence). The CDR3 loop spans 19 amino acids. V lost 1 base to trimming and J lost 1 base, with 23 bases between them. The CDR3 sequence is CSARGGRQWGFESNQPQHF. For the CDR3, the DNA is TGCAGTGCTAGAGGAGGGAGGCAGTGGGGCTTTGAGAGCAATCAGCCCCAGCATTTT.

The V gene is TRBV20-1, the J gene TRBJ2-7, with 9 positions matching TRBD2. V lost 0 bases to trimming and J lost 5 bases; unmatched junction nucleotides: 8. Germline values: CDR1 DFQATT, CDR2 SNEGSKA (reference sequence). The CDR3 totals 15 residues. CDR3 loop: CSARDLVRLADEQYF. In nucleotides, the CDR3 is TGCAGTGCTAGAGATCTCGTGCGACTAGCGGACGAGCAGTACTTC.

This clonotype was found a few times. The chain uses TRBV27 and TRBJ1-4; 10 bases map to TRBD1. This CDR3 has 14 residues. J was trimmed by 11 bases and V by 5 bases; bases with no gene match: 8. Germline CDR1 reads MNHEY; CDR2 reads SMNVEV (reference sequence). The DNA for the CDR3 is TGTGCCAGCAGTACAGGGACAGGGGTCAGGAAACTGTTTTTT. Translated, it gives CASSTGTGVRKLFF.

The chain joins TRBV12-3 or TRBV12-4 to TRBJ1-1; TRBD1 is a possible D gene (5 bases). The CDR3 contains 12 residues. Deletions cut 6 bases from V and 3 bases from J, with 8 bases between. The CDR3 DNA reads TGTGCCAGCAGAGGGGAGTACACTGAAGCTTTCTTT. Translating gives CASRGEYTEAFF.

This clonotype was seen more than once but under ten times. The chain links TRBV20-1 to TRBJ2-4; D unclear. The V gene lost 6 bases and the J gene lost 0 bases, with 12 bases spanning the gap. There are 14 residues in the CDR3. Looked up from germline, CDR1 is DFQATT and CDR2 is SNEGSKA (reference sequence). The CDR3 DNA follows: TGCAGTGCATTAAGTAGCCTAGCCAAAAACATTCAGTACTTC. This sequence encodes CSALSSLAKNIQYF.